This TCR beta chain stems from a study of blood T cells in healthy people across ages. Study in general: About one barcoded TCR beta cDNA was captured per two T cells. Overall study results and limits: Shifts in expanded clonotypes may have been confounded by donor CMV status, which was unknown. More naive CD4+ cells and higher diversity marked long-lived donors relative to aged donors.

A note on this clonotype: Its antigen is unidentified.

A second PCR of roughly 7 to 11 cycles used a sample-barcoded 5' primer and a J-beta primer mix. The template-switch adaptor, which had 12 random nucleotides, put a tag on each cDNA molecule. Each CDR3 protein gets one entry after TCRdb re-called the 5' RACE reads with MiXCR. The profile covers 700,000 or so distinct CDR3 sequences, with approximately 40% appearing a single time and about 30% taken by the ten largest. Germline V gene sequence: CDR1 MGHRA, CDR2 YSYEKL. V lost 4 bases to trimming and J lost 11 bases; unmatched junction nucleotides: 16. CDR3 length equals 15 residues. Sequencing was done on a sample of blood. The rearrangement uses TRBV4-1 and TRBJ2-5; 7 bases agree with TRBD1. The receptor was isolated from a man aged 80 or over in good health. The CDR3 reads CASSLQTGLRGEQYF. The CDR3 DNA reads TGCGCCAGCAGCCTCCAGACAGGGTTGCGTGGTGAGCAGTACTTC.